This T cell receptor (beta chain) is drawn from a study of CD8+ T cells in alopecia areata. Reverse transcribed after extraction, RNA yielded cDNA as the sequencing template. Clones were sequenced by immunoSEQ multiplex PCR, and TCRdb holds only the in-frame ones, with some missing. The sample has 200,000 to 250,000 clones; roughly three fifths are singletons. Findings and caveats of the study: Among patients, TCR sharing was less clear than in mice, a difference possibly due in part to HLA diversity in the patient population. Lesional scalp exceeded normal scalp in clonality, especially in alopecia totalis/universalis.

The CDR3 contains 14 residues. V was pared by 4 bases and J by 2 bases, with 12 bases between. Germline values: CDR1 MGHRA, CDR2 YSYEKL. Comment on this clone: Its matching antigen is unknown.

The clonotype was recovered from a human donor in good health. The V and J genes are TRBV4-1 and TRBJ2-7, with D hard to call. Sequencing input: CD8+ T cells sorted from blood. Written as DNA, the CDR3 is TGCGCCAGCAGCCCTCGGACGGACGCCTACGAGCAGTACTTC. It yields the protein CASSPRTDAYEQYF.